This entry features one T cell receptor (beta chain) sequence. Its antigen specificity is not known. The sample holds no much larger clone one base away, and base qualities are not on file. The cohort comprised under 700 healthy bone marrow donors. At the time of sampling, all cohort members were nominally healthy, though unrecorded immune exposures were likely present. The donor tested CMV seronegative, placing the donor among the 350 or so seronegative members of the cohort. Every donor gave a peripheral blood sample, and the peripheral blood mononuclear cells from that sample were used for TCR beta sequencing. The Qiagen DNeasy Blood Extraction Kit was used to extract genomic DNA from the blood cell samples. These data are taken from a study of cytomegalovirus exposure and HLA in healthy donors (dated by TCRdb to about 2017). For the study in its entirety: An earlier analysis of approximately 640 of the donors reported 250 to 300 Gb of sequence data and around 120 million unique TCR beta sequences from roughly 200 million T cells. In addition to the first cohort of roughly 700 subjects, a separate validation cohort of 130 or so different subjects was used. An early release covering roughly 600 HLA-typed donors comprised roughly 300 gigabases of sequencing data and 65 million to 100 million unique TCR sequences. To study patterns of TCR occurrence, a later analysis re-analyzed previously published TCR beta repertoires from 666 donors and added high-resolution HLA genotyping. HLA typing included class I and class II loci at four-digit resolution. The T cell repertoires of roughly 660 subjects were profiled by immunosequencing and related to cytomegalovirus serostatus. A later genetic analysis took genome-wide SNP genotypes for about 55% of the roughly 700 donors and used that subset as a discovery cohort. The later analysis used no new phenotypic data to find candidate immune exposures, relying instead on TCR beta sequences and their occurrence across donors. The study aimed to test whether cataloging public T cell receptors could reveal signatures of past pathogen exposure. All discovery cohort repertoires had been generated on a single sequencing platform. Of the roughly 400 genotyped donors, approximately 82% fell in the genetic ancestry cluster associated with self-reported Caucasian donors. An earlier analysis of approximately 640 of the donors applied high-throughput TCR beta sequencing to assess whether each TCR beta V gene segment acted as functional or pseudogenic. Typing coverage differed by locus: A, B, C, DRB1 and DQB1 were typed in roughly 629-640 donors, DQA1 in about 550, DPA1 in approximately 610, and DPB1 in just under 490. Donor age, sex, ethnicity and CMV serostatus were collected together with the repertoire data. Across approximately 420 genotyped donors of the cohort, an average of approximately 240,000 unique TCR beta nucleotide sequences per donor were sequenced, and roughly 18% of those sequences were non-productive. Roughly 5 DR-DQ haplotypes were handled as single units for association and clustering, since linkage in the cohort was strong. To predict cytomegalovirus infection status, the study brought together high-throughput TCR immunosequencing, statistical association of individual TCRs with disease status, and machine learning.

The library was built by means of the immunoSEQ multiplex PCR assay. The multiplex PCR relied on a mix of 60 forward primers for TCR Vbeta segments and 13 reverse primers for TCR Jbeta segments. The CDR3 region of rearranged TCR beta genes was amplified from genomic DNA by a multiplex PCR assay. Amplified TCR beta libraries were sequenced as 87-base-pair reads on the Illumina HiSeq System. Per the source publication's procedure: In a later analysis, roughly 80 million unique TCR beta chains were counted across the 690 or so repertoires, and roughly 11 million of these chains were shared by at least two donors. Raw reads were error-corrected and collapsed into unique sequences with a nearest-neighbor algorithm that merged closely related sequences to remove PCR and sequencing errors. V, D and J gene segments were assigned by aligning CDR3 sequences to IMGT reference sequences. Each retained sequence needed at least a six-nucleotide match to both a V gene segment and a J gene segment. A rearrangement counted as productive if the CDR3 had no stop codons and remained in frame with V and J, and every other rearrangement counted as non-productive. Following IMGT convention, CDR3 was defined as the stretch from the second conserved V-encoded cysteine up to the conserved J-encoded phenylalanine. In an earlier analysis of more than 550 of the donors, sequences lacking an unambiguous match to a single V gene segment were excluded. In an earlier analysis of almost 600 of the donors, a V segment was called functional when productive rearrangements were above 56.7%, and segregating when the standard deviation between donors exceeded 5%. A statistical classification framework was built to diagnose cytomegalovirus status from the catalog of TCR beta chain sequences. V and J gene assignment, in a later analysis, came from comparing TCR nucleotide sequences with IMGT/GENE-DB human TR gene sequences. Using the TCRdist pipeline, a later analysis assigned CDR3 sequences along with most-parsimonious VDJ recombination scenarios. In a later analysis, every TCR beta chain was defined by the combination of its CDR3 amino acid sequence and its V-gene family, and reads without a unique V-gene family were dropped. As a way to deal with suspected cross-contamination and a sequencing artifact, a later analysis dropped roughly 600 nucleotide sequences that were highly shared and had low generation probability. For each public chain, a later analysis derived a clonal expansion index from normalized ranks of inferred template counts within each repertoire. In a later analysis, generation probabilities were computed using a VDJ recombination model fitted to out-of-frame rearrangements, and the results were checked against IGoR. Hypergeometric tests were used in a later analysis to score TCR-TCR, TCR-HLA and TCR-CMV co-occurrence, with a repertoire-size bias correction applied to the TCR pairs. False discovery rates were estimated in a later analysis by permuting HLA or CMV assignments 20 times. In a later analysis, co-occurring TCRs were grouped using DBSCAN, and TCRdist sequence similarity was added for clustering within HLA-allele-positive subsets. Co-occurrence clustering excluded repertoires with fewer than 30,000 or more than 120,000 public chains, plus five with anomalous nucleotide sharing. TCRdb stores this immuneACCESS table with in-frame sequences only. Part of the clones is absent; in the studies checked, under half of the shortfall reflects unresolved V genes, and no reason is known for the rest. V and J calls plus clone size are reproduced from that table; the DNA served to infer D and trimming. Within this sample are about 200,000 clones, with 87% of them counted one time only. The ten top clones hold around 0.98% of the sample.

The research as a whole found: Only TCR beta chains were sequenced in this cohort, and the absence of alpha or paired-chain data limited detectable features. According to a later genetic analysis, donors in an Asian-associated ancestry cluster had fewer N-insertions in productive TCRs than the approximately 710-donor mean. Correlated functional status among segregating V segments might be attributable to linkage disequilibrium, but an unknown experimental factor could not be ruled out. A further reported finding was that TCR beta sequences accurately predicted the HLA-A and HLA-B alleles for most subjects in the first cohort. Specific HLA alleles were associated with 16,951 TCR beta sequences at a false discovery rate of 0.05 in a later analysis. HLA typing was unavailable for some donors at each locus, so association tests used only the typed subset. A few of the identified cytomegalovirus-associated TCR beta chains were confirmed in vitro to be specific for cytomegalovirus antigens. An earlier analysis of around 600 of the donors showed that most TCR beta V segments appeared in productive rearrangements either about 87% or about 30% of the time, which broadly matched IMGT annotations. When HLA alleles, especially DR and DQ, strongly co-occurred, TCR associations were difficult to assign to individual alleles. A later analysis found that most CMV-associated TCR beta chains appeared HLA-restricted, with HLA associations seemingly driven largely by CMV exposure. Several of the top co-occurrence clusters appeared to be linked to parvovirus B19, influenza, CMV and Epstein-Barr virus, according to a later analysis. The earlier analysis of around 600 of the donors excluded 15 to 20 rarely observed V segments, including chromosome 9 orphons, because counts were too low. The presence/absence analyses assumed that sequencing depth was roughly uniform across donors, and that assumption may not be true. The classifier was reported to diagnose cytomegalovirus status with high specificity and sensitivity in both the original and validation cohorts. V-gene and J-gene trimming of TCR beta chains was associated with a missense DCLRE1C variant in a later genetic analysis, and the association was replicated in an independent cohort. In the study, 150 to 200 TCR beta chains were listed as associated with cytomegalovirus. The only immune exposure information available for the cohort was CMV serostatus. A cluster of highly shared sequence variants was judged likely to represent a technical artifact of the sequencing pipeline. A later analysis found that HLA-associated TCR beta chains were more clonally expanded and had lower generation probabilities than equally common non-associated chains. Across donors, most TCR sequences were observed very rarely, whereas some public TCRs were present in many individuals. It was suggested by the authors that the approach could potentially be generalized to other disease states and immunological phenotypes. Because the 87-base-pair reads could not distinguish some IMGT-functional V segments, including TRBV6-2 and TRBV6-3, those segments were excluded. A later analysis found that TCR association rates varied across HLA loci, with DRB1 alleles showing the most associated TCRs and HLA-C alleles the fewest.

Taken from cysteine to phenylalanine, the CDR3 has 15 residues. Of all the DNA, just the CDR3 is kept, 45 bases in frame from base 1. CDR1 and CDR2, per the germline V gene (reference sequence), are MNHEY and SMNVEV. The sample consisted of PBMCs. The chain is encoded by TRBV27 joined to TRBJ2-5; D gene: possibly TRBD2, on 5 matching bases. The J call may not be correct, given that the DNA end is closer to TRBJ2-7. The origin of this receptor is a boy aged 2 to 10 in good health and CMV-seronegative. The DNA sequence reads TGTGCCAGCAGTTTTTTCCGGGATCCCCTCTACGAGCAGTACTTC. This gives the protein CASSFFRDPLYEQYF.